The 21 T cell receptor beta chains below come from one sample, sequenced in a study of beta chain features in type 1 diabetes. Study-level points and caveats: Type 1 diabetes patients showed a moderate but significant shortening of TCRB CDR3s in all four CD4+ subsets.

These receptors' antigens are unknown. All of the isolated RNA was reverse transcribed, so expressed TCRB transcripts were sequenced. Some clones are missing from TCRdb's copy, which holds only in-frame ones; the method was immunoSEQ multiplex PCR. Of 20,000 to 25,000 clones listed, around 57% are singletons. Sequencing input: stem cell memory CD4+ T cells from blood. The receptors were sampled from a man aged 18 to 29 with type 1 diabetes.

J is TRBJ1-2 and V is TRBV28; D is uncertain. The CDR3 loop spans 12 amino acids. V was cut by 2 bases and J by 6 bases, with 7 bases left in between. Looked up from germline, CDR1 is MDHEN and CDR2 is SYDVKM. For the CDR3, the DNA is TGTGCCAGCAGTTTAATGGCGGATGGCTACACCTTC. Protein sequence: CASSLMADGYTF.

Of note for this clone: The same CDR3 also results from other DNA sequences found in this sample. V and J are TRBV18 and TRBJ2-5; no reliable D call. Between the trimmed V and J ends, which lost 6 bases and 5 bases, there was a span of 7 bases. CDR3 length equals 11 residues. The germline V gene has CDR1 KGHSH and CDR2 LQKENI. The CDR3 region has the DNA TGTGCCAGCTCCCCTCAGGAGACCCAGTACTTC. It specifies CASSPQETQYF.

CDR3 in DNA: TGCGCCAGCAGCCAAGCTGCAGGGACTCGCTATGGCTACACCTTC. It specifies CASSQAAGTRYGYTF. This chain links TRBV4-1 with TRBJ1-2; D may be TRBD1 (5 bases). CDR3 size: 15 residues. V dropped 1 base and J dropped 4 bases, with 13 bases sitting between them. The germline V gene encodes CDR1 MGHRA and CDR2 YSYEKL.

This chain uses TRBV7-2 with TRBJ1-5, with 7 positions matching TRBD1. The CDR3 spans 16 residues. V dropped 0 bases and J dropped 1; count of bases not matched to a gene: 3. Germline lookup yields CDR1 SGHTA and CDR2 FQGNSA. In DNA form, the CDR3 reads TGTGCCAGCAGCTTAGCAGGGGGCGGGAGCAATCAGCCCCAGCATTTT. It translates to CASSLAGGGSNQPQHF.

The chain is built from TRBV19 and TRBJ2-6; the D gene is possibly TRBD1 (5 bases). Between the trimmed V and J ends, which lost 6 bases and 0 bases, there was a span of 12 bases. Germline V gene lookup returns CDR1 LNHDA and CDR2 SQIVND (reference sequence). This CDR3 has 16 amino acids. The CDR3 region is CASSTNRNSGANVLTF. The DNA of the CDR3 is TGTGCCAGTAGCACAAACAGGAACTCTGGGGCCAACGTCCTGACTTTC.

The CDR3 nucleotides read TGTGCCAGCATCCCTAGCGGTACAGATACGCAGTATTTT. As protein: CASIPSGTDTQYF. The V call is TRBV2, the J call TRBJ2-3; 7 bases fit TRBD2. Germline CDR1 reads SNHLY; CDR2 reads FYNNEI. This CDR3 comprises 13 residues. After removal of 7 bases from V and 3 bases from J, the junction contained 4 bases not matched to a gene. The variable domain in full, completed from reference TRBV2 and TRBJ2-3, reads EPEVTQTPSHQVTQMGQEVILRCVPISNHLYFYWYRQILGQKVEFLVSFYNNEISEKSEIFDDQFSVERPDGSNFTLKIRSTKLEDSAMYFCASIPSGTDTQYFGPGTRLTVL.

The table lists this clone with a few counts. This chain uses TRBV7-9 with TRBJ1-6; 10 nucleotides line up with TRBD1. Unmatched junction bases numbered 10, after V lost 5 bases and J lost 9 bases. The germline CDR1 and CDR2 sequences are SEHNR and FQNEAQ (reference sequence). CDR3 length: 16 amino acids. This chain's CDR3 is CASSLGGQGMASPLHF. CDR3 bases: TGTGCCAGCAGCCTAGGGGGACAGGGGATGGCTTCACCCCTCCACTTT.

This clone was seen only once. This rearrangement joins TRBV5-6 to TRBJ2-7; D perhaps matches TRBD1 (6 bases). V dropped 4 bases and J dropped 2 bases, with 10 bases sitting between them. The germline V gene has CDR1 SGHDT and CDR2 YYEEEE. The CDR3 has 13 residues. The DNA of the CDR3 is TGTGCCAGCAGCGAGGGACAAACCTACGAGCAGTACTTC. Translation: CASSEGQTYEQYF.

With regard to this clone: At one end the junction does not follow the germline gene, possibly because of a read error. V usage is TRBV20-1 and J usage is TRBJ1-2; D gene unclear. The CDR3 runs to 11 residues. Germline CDR1 is DFQATT and CDR2 is SNEGSKA (reference sequence). Here the CDR3 reads CSASGPYGYTF. The CDR3 DNA reads as TGCAGCGCTAGTGGCCCCTATGGCTACACCTTC.

This rearrangement joins TRBV5-1 to TRBJ2-2; D is ambiguous. Germline values: CDR1 SGHRS, CDR2 YFSETQ. The CDR3 sequence is 14 residues long. Trimming removed 0 bases from V and 2 bases from J, with 5 bases in between. CDR3 sequence reads: CASSLGQNTGELFF. The CDR3 coding sequence is TGCGCCAGCAGCTTGGGACAAAACACCGGGGAGCTGTTTTTT.

The table lists this clone with a few counts. The gene calls are TRBV5-1 and TRBJ2-3, with D perhaps TRBD2 (6 bases). The CDR3 loop spans 15 amino acids. V lost 0 bases and J lost 6, with 14 bases in between. In germline, CDR1 is SGHRS, CDR2 YFSETQ. This chain's CDR3 is CASSLDRTSSDTQYF. The CDR3 DNA is TGCGCCAGCAGCTTGGACAGAACTAGCAGCGATACGCAGTATTTT.

This clone has a single count. The chain uses TRBV7-9 and TRBJ1-3, with TRBD1 as a possible D gene (6 bases). CDR1 and CDR2 from the germline V gene are SEHNR and FQNEAQ (reference sequence). CDR3 length equals 16 residues. Trimming left V 1 base short and J 3 bases short, with 13 bases between. In nucleotides, the CDR3 is TGTGCCAGCAGCTTAGTTGGCAGGGGTAATGGAAACACCATATATTTT. Its protein product is CASSLVGRGNGNTIYF.

This chain links TRBV29-1 with TRBJ2-1; 8 bases are a match to TRBD1. The J segment lost 1 base and the V segment lost 6 bases, leaving 2 bases of the junction unmatched. Looked up from germline, CDR1 is SQVTM and CDR2 is ANQGSEA. The CDR3 contains 13 residues. In DNA form, the CDR3 reads TGCAGCGTGACAGGGGAATCCTACAATGAGCAGTTCTTC. This sequence encodes CSVTGESYNEQFF.

The rearrangement uses TRBV18 and TRBJ1-1; D is unclear. The V end lost 6 bases, the J end lost 2 bases, and 10 bases lay between the germline ends. The CDR3 is 13 amino acids. CDR1 is KGHSH, CDR2 LQKENI, per germline. The CDR3 protein is CASSPQVNTEAFF. CDR3 in DNA: TGTGCCAGCTCTCCCCAGGTAAACACTGAAGCTTTCTTT.

This clone was recorded a few times. The chain joins TRBV29-1 to TRBJ2-3, with 7 positions matching TRBD2. The CDR3 contains 14 residues. Germline V gene sequence: CDR1 SQVTM, CDR2 ANQGSEA. With 5 bases clipped from V and 4 bases from J, the junction kept 9 bases outside the gene matches. The CDR3 nucleotides read TGCAGCGTTTTCGTCCGCGGGAGTCCAGATACGCAGTATTTT. The encoded protein is CSVFVRGSPDTQYF.

There are a few counts of this clone. The gene calls are TRBV29-1 and TRBJ2-6; 7 bases fit TRBD1. Germline CDR1 SQVTM, CDR2 ANQGSEA. The ends lost 4 bases at V and 1 base at J; junction bases unmatched: 10. The CDR3 runs 17 residues. The CDR3 nucleotides are TGCAGCGTTGGGGACAGCCGAACATGGTCTGGGGCCAACGTCCTGACTTTC. Encoded protein: CSVGDSRTWSGANVLTF.

The chain combines TRBV2 with TRBJ1-5; 10 positions agree with TRBD1. The CDR3 extends over 15 amino acids. Trimming removed 7 bases from V and 3 bases from J; junction bases left unmatched: 6. Looked up from germline, CDR1 is SNHLY and CDR2 is FYNNEI. The CDR3: CASTGGTGANQPQHF. The CDR3 DNA reads as TGTGCCAGCACCGGCGGGACAGGGGCCAATCAGCCCCAGCATTTT.

The chain has TRBV19 and TRBJ2-3, with 7 positions matching TRBD1. V dropped 5 bases and J dropped 4; count of bases not matched to a gene: 15. Germline V CDR1 and CDR2: LNHDA, SQIVND (reference sequence). This CDR3 has 17 residues. The CDR3 nucleotides are TGTGCCAGTAGTCCAACTCAAGAGACAGGGCCCCCAGATACGCAGTATTTT. Translating it yields CASSPTQETGPPDTQYF.

The CDR3 DNA reads as TGTGCCAGCAGTGGGGACTTCCTGCGTGGAACAGATACGCAGTATTTT. Translating it yields CASSGDFLRGTDTQYF. J is TRBJ2-3 and V is TRBV2, with a possible D match to TRBD2 (6 bases). The ends were cut back, 4 bases at V and 3 bases at J, with 17 bases in the middle. The CDR3 length is 16 residues. CDR1 is SNHLY, CDR2 FYNNEI, per germline.

The table lists this clone with a few counts. The rearrangement links TRBV9 to TRBJ2-7; 7 nucleotides line up with TRBD1. The CDR3 has 13 residues. CDR1 is SGDLS, CDR2 YYNGEE, per germline. The V gene end was trimmed by 2 bases and the J gene end by 5 bases; junction bases not matched to a gene: 4. The CDR3 spells CASSVTTGNEQYF. CDR3 bases: TGTGCCAGCAGCGTGACGACAGGGAACGAGCAGTACTTC.

The chain employs TRBV7-2 and TRBJ1-2; 9 nucleotides match TRBD1. CDR1 is SGHTA, CDR2 FQGNSA, per germline. The CDR3 consists of 17 residues. V gave up 5 bases and J gave up 2 bases; unmatched junction bases: 12. CDR3 in amino acids: CASSPPGRTGANYGYTF. The CDR3 DNA is TGTGCCAGCAGCCCACCCGGTCGGACAGGGGCCAACTATGGCTACACCTTC.